This TCR beta chain was retrieved from a study of cytomegalovirus exposure and HLA in healthy donors. The wider study: Some 200 million T cells yielded 90 million to 130 million unique TCR beta sequences, as an earlier analysis found. Clustering assigned 70% to 90% of the approximately 400 genotyped donors to the Caucasian-associated ancestry cluster. Study-wide points: TCR beta chain V- and J-gene trimming was linked, in a later analysis, to a missense variant in DCLRE1C. Earlier analysis found most TCR beta V segments productive about 87% or about 30% of the time.

The primer mix had 60 Vbeta and 13 Jbeta primers. Assay used: immunoSEQ multiplex PCR; TCRdb lists only in-frame clones, some missing. The table has approximately 160,000 clones, 80% seen once. As regards this clone: The antigen is not known.

The CDR3 consists of 11 residues. Per the germline V gene, CDR1 is SEHNR and CDR2 is FQNEAQ (reference sequence). The V segment lost 4 bases and the J segment 8 bases; nucleotides outside the gene matches: 1. This receptor was identified in a woman in her fifties or sixties in good health and CMV-seropositive. The sequencing input was PBMCs. The J gene is TRBJ1-2, the V gene TRBV7-9, with 7 bases fitting TRBD1. This chain's CDR3 is CASSSTGGYTF. CDR3 nucleotides: TGTGCCAGCAGCTCGACAGGGGGCTACACCTTC.